What follows are 16 T cell receptor beta chains derived from one specimen sequenced in a study of blood T cell repertoires in COVID-19. Clones were read by immunoSEQ multiplex PCR, and TCRdb kept only the in-frame ones, dropping some. The sample has roughly 430,000 clones; roughly 90% are singletons. Sequencing was performed on PBMCs or T cells enriched from blood (not recorded which). These receptors originate from a woman aged 40 to 49 with acute COVID-19.

The chain links TRBV5-8 to TRBJ2-2; weak D call: TRBD2 (5 bases). Germline lookup yields CDR1 SGHTS and CDR2 YDEGEE. This CDR3 contains 16 residues. The ends were cut back, 4 bases at V and 8 bases at J, with 21 bases in the middle. CDR3 protein: CASSPTGGRREGELFF. The CDR3 nucleotides are TGTGCCAGCAGCCCGACGGGCGGCAGAAGGGAGGGGGAGCTGTTTTTT.

This clone was counted a few times. V gene TRBV2 combines with J gene TRBJ1-1, with D maybe TRBD1 (5 bases). The CDR3 contains 13 residues. From germline, CDR1 is SNHLY and CDR2 FYNNEI. The germline V and J ends were trimmed by 7 bases and 7 bases, with 16 bases remaining between them. The CDR3 nucleotides read TGTGCCAGCAATCTGGACGGGACTAGTGAAGCTTTCTTT. It is translated as CASNLDGTSEAFF.

This chain uses TRBV5-4 with TRBJ1-4; 7 bases are a match to TRBD1. Trimming at V came to 1 base and at J to 2 bases, leaving 5 bases not matched to a gene. Germline V lookup: CDR1 SGHNT, CDR2 YYREEE (reference sequence). The CDR3 covers 16 residues. CDR3 sequence: CASSLKGAGTNEKLFF. The CDR3 DNA reads as TGTGCCAGCAGCTTGAAGGGGGCAGGCACTAATGAAAAACTGTTTTTT.

This chain uses TRBV5-1 with TRBJ2-5; 12 bases line up with TRBD2. The CDR3 is 18 amino acids. After removal of 1 base from V and 3 bases from J, the junction contained 10 bases not matched to a gene. Per germline, CDR1 SGHRS and CDR2 YFSETQ. This CDR3 reads CASSLRAARLAGEETQYF. CDR3 coding DNA: TGCGCCAGCAGCTTGAGGGCGGCGAGACTAGCGGGGGAAGAGACCCAGTACTTC.

The V and J genes are TRBV7-6 and TRBJ1-1; D may be TRBD1 (5 bases). The CDR3 is 14 amino acids. Germline V gene lookup returns CDR1 SGHVS and CDR2 FNYEAQ. Trimming removed 6 bases from V and 1 base from J, with 12 bases in between. The CDR3 sequence is CASSLRGTNTEAFF. CDR3 DNA: TGTGCCAGCAGTTTAAGGGGTACGAACACTGAAGCTTTCTTT.

In its sample, this clone was seen once. This chain connects TRBV15 to TRBJ1-4; a possible D gene is TRBD1 (5 bases). CDR3 size: 16 residues. V lost 4 bases to trimming and J lost 5 bases, with 17 bases between them. CDR1 is LNHNV, CDR2 YYDKDF, per germline (reference sequence). The CDR3 is CATSNLQRGFNEKLFF. DNA for the CDR3: TGTGCCACCAGCAACCTTCAAAGGGGTTTCAATGAAAAACTGTTTTTT.

This chain uses TRBV5-6 with TRBJ1-6, with a tentative D call TRBD1 (6 bases). The germline CDR1 and CDR2 sequences are SGHDT and YYEEEE. The CDR3 has 16 residues. V lost 0 bases and J 14 bases, leaving 21 bases between the germline ends. In nucleotides, the CDR3 is TGTGCCAGCAGCTTGGCCCCGACAGGTATGGGTTCGGCCCTCCACTTT. Its protein is CASSLAPTGMGSALHF.

The chain combines TRBV7-6 with TRBJ2-5, with 8 bases identical to TRBD2. The CDR3 totals 15 residues. CDR1 is SGHVS and CDR2 is FNYEAQ in the germline V gene. V gave up 4 bases and J gave up 5 bases; unmatched junction bases: 9. CDR3 in amino acids: CASSSSGTRRETQYF. CDR3 nucleotide sequence: TGTGCCAGCAGCTCCTCTGGGACTAGGAGGGAGACCCAGTACTTC.

V usage is TRBV11-2 and J usage is TRBJ2-2; D is unclear. This CDR3 contains 13 residues. Germline-derived CDR1 and CDR2 are SGHAT and FQNNGV. V gave up 5 bases and J gave up 4 bases, with 8 bases separating them. CDR3 sequence: CASSRRVTGELFF. CDR3 in DNA: TGTGCCAGCAGCCGCCGGGTCACCGGGGAGCTGTTTTTT. Complete variable domain (other parts from reference TRBV11-2 and TRBJ2-2): EAGVAQSPRYKIIEKRQSVAFWCNPISGHATLYWYQQILGQGPKLLIQFQNNGVVDDSQLPKDRFSAERLKGVDSTLKIQPAKLEDSAVYLCASSRRVTGELFFGEGSRLTVL.

This chain links TRBV15 with TRBJ1-2, with a possible D match to TRBD1 (5 bases). The ends were cut back, 3 bases at V and 0 bases at J, with 8 bases in the middle. Germline V CDR1 and CDR2: LNHNV, YYDKDF (reference sequence). CDR3 length: 14 amino acids. CDR3 loop: CATSRLTANYGYTF. DNA of the CDR3: TGTGCCACCAGCAGGCTGACAGCTAACTATGGCTACACCTTC.

V usage is TRBV29-1 and J usage is TRBJ2-7; 9 bases match TRBD1. The V and J ends lost 4 bases and 6 bases, in that order; junction bases with no gene match: 7. Per germline, CDR1 SQVTM and CDR2 ANQGSEA. This CDR3 comprises 13 residues. The CDR3 nucleotides are TGCAGCGTTGTGGGACAGGGTGAGGGCGAGCAGTACTTC. Translating gives CSVVGQGEGEQYF.

This CDR3 reads CASSFGGRWNSPLHF. In DNA form, the CDR3 reads TGTGCCAGCAGCTTCGGGGGGCGCTGGAATTCACCCCTCCACTTT. This rearrangement joins TRBV5-8 to TRBJ1-6, with a tentative D call TRBD1 (6 bases). Trimming stripped 2 bases from V and 7 bases from J, with 13 bases between. Germline values: CDR1 SGHTS, CDR2 YDEGEE. The CDR3 consists of 15 residues.

The chain carries TRBV6-6 and TRBJ1-3; tentatively, D is TRBD1 (6 bases). V was clipped by 2 bases and J by 4 bases, with 12 bases between them. The CDR3 length is 15 residues. Looked up from germline, CDR1 is MNHNY and CDR2 is SVGAGI (reference sequence). CDR3 DNA: TGTGCCAGCAGTTACCACCTACAGGGAGGAAACACCATATATTTT. Its translation is CASSYHLQGGNTIYF.

The chain recombines TRBV19 with TRBJ2-7; 9 bases fit TRBD2. CDR1 and CDR2 from the germline V gene are LNHDA and SQIVND (reference sequence). The V segment lost 5 bases and the J segment 2 bases; nucleotides outside the gene matches: 7. The CDR3 loop spans 15 amino acids. In DNA, the CDR3 is TGTGCCAGTAGTCGCGAGCGGGGGGATGCCTACGAGCAGTACTTC. This encodes CASSRERGDAYEQYF. Variable domain in full (rest from reference TRBV19 and TRBJ2-7): DGGITQSPKYLFRKEGQNVTLSCEQNLNHDAMYWYRQDPGQGLRLIYYSQIVNDFQKGDIAEGYSVSREKKESFPLTVTSAQKNPTAFYLCASSRERGDAYEQYFGPGTRLTVT.

In the case of this clone: Within the sample, other DNA sequences also encode this same CDR3. This chain connects TRBV29-1 to TRBJ2-2; D uncertain. V shed 3 bases and J shed 1 base, with 6 bases lying between them. CDR1 is SQVTM, CDR2 ANQGSEA, per germline. The CDR3 has 13 residues. CDR3 bases: TGCAGCGTTGAGAGGCAGAACACCGGGGAGCTGTTTTTT. It translates to CSVERQNTGELFF.

This chain links TRBV6-2 or TRBV6-3 with TRBJ2-3; 12 bases map to TRBD2. Trimming took 5 bases from V and 4 from J; bases not matched to a gene: 4. The CDR3 runs 15 residues. Per the germline V gene, CDR1 is MNHEY and CDR2 is SVGEGT. This chain's CDR3 is CASSDRLAGADTQYF. DNA of the CDR3: TGTGCCAGCAGTGACAGACTAGCGGGGGCAGATACGCAGTATTTT.